This T cell receptor (beta chain) was obtained from a study of T cells in Graves' hyperthyroidism and ophthalmopathy (dated by TCRdb to about 2019). Regarding the study in general: Peripheral blood was collected at initial diagnosis, before any treatment. To identify distinguishing TCR V-J signatures, a discovery cohort of some 100 patients was used, comprising 43 with Graves' ophthalmopathy and around 57 with stable Graves' hyperthyroidism. Whether ophthalmopathy could be predicted prospectively was tested in an independent validation cohort made up of roughly 20 hyperthyroidism patients plus 17 patients who later progressed to ophthalmopathy. For training and testing, the 100 or so patients in the discovery cohort were randomly divided in a 7:3 ratio. The study also compared thyroid tissue and blood T-cell repertoires from about 6 Graves' hyperthyroidism patients. After blood sampling, hyperthyroidism patients were treated with methimazole at a starting dose of 30 mg daily, and ophthalmopathy patients were treated with high-dose intravenous methylprednisolone. TCR Vbeta CDR3 sequencing of 130 to 150 peripheral blood samples (over 40 ophthalmopathy, around 80 hyperthyroidism and around 17 progressor patients) is reported in the paper.

At least ten counts were recorded for this clonotype. Its antigen is still unknown. No quality values exist for individual bases; no much larger clone is one base distant. Paper-wide results and their limitations: A 13 V-J signature model separated ophthalmopathy from stable hyperthyroidism, with around 88% sensitivity and around 84% specificity in cross-validation and 80%/75% in testing. Most expanded thyroid clonotypes (frequency above 0.001) were also detected in blood, suggesting blood repertoires may reflect thyroid immune responses. In validation, the model predicted progression to ophthalmopathy with roughly 70% sensitivity and around 72% specificity, a median of around 6.6 months before onset. Sample size was not statistically predetermined, and blinding of investigators to group allocation was not performed.

Moderately to severely active disease, a Clinical Activity Score of at least 3, a NOSPECS grade of at least 4, and a duration under 3 months were present in ophthalmopathy patients. Patients with uncontrolled infections, other autoimmune diseases, pregnancy or lactation were excluded. Clinical symptoms, serum thyroxine and TRAb, thyroid ultrasound, and orbital computed tomography formed the basis for the diagnoses. PBMCs were isolated from more than 9 ml of fresh peripheral blood by Ficoll-Paque density gradient centrifugation. Total RNA was extracted using Trizol reagent, and RNA quality was assessed on an Agilent 2100 Bioanalyzer. The TCR beta CDR3 regions were amplified from the RNA transcripts. For the first round of RT-PCR on the TCR CDR3, the HTBI primer set was used together with the Qiagen OneStep RT-PCR kit. The libraries were constructed in a second round of multiplex PCR and then size-selected and purified. The libraries were sequenced on an Illumina HiSeq2000 using paired-end 100 bp reads. As for the authors' bioinformatics: SOAPnuke was used to process the raw data, throwing out any read that contained adapters or uncalled bases, had a mean Phred below 15, or lacked an exact constant-primer or identifier match. High-quality paired reads were merged with COPE v1.2.5, and unique nucleotide sequences were defined as clonotypes. MiTCR v1.1 was used to align clonotypes to the IMGT TRBV, TRBD and TRBJ reference segments. The analysis included only V-J combinations with a frequency above 0.0001, which together covered around 99% of the repertoires. The TCS score was defined as the ratio of F50 (clonal expansion) to E x V (chaos), calculated using BLOSUM62-based TCRdist between CDR3 peptides within each V-J. Welch's t-statistics and random forest reduced approximately 520 V-J features to about 13, which were used in a naive Bayes classifier (R e1071). TCRdb ran its own pipeline on the public reads, namely fastp trimming at Q25 and MiXCR clone calling, and kept in-frame beta chains. Every CDR3 protein is listed once, alongside the most common genes and DNA of its rows. The V and J calls shown here were made by TCRdb, not taken from the authors' results. For this sample there are around 270,000 distinct CDR3 sequences; approximately 18% appear just once. Under 45% of the sample rests with the top ten.

There are 15 amino acids in the CDR3, from cysteine to phenylalanine inclusive. The kept DNA is CDR3 alone, 45 bases in frame from the first base. V loses 2 bases, J loses 0 bases, and the germline ends lie 9 bases apart. CDR1 and CDR2, per the germline V gene (reference sequence), are SGHKS and YYEKEE. This clonotype was sampled from a man in his fifties with Graves' ophthalmopathy. Rearrangement joined TRBV5-5 to TRBJ2-1; the D call is tentative, TRBD1 or TRBD2, as each matches 5 bases. Sequencing was carried out using blood. Read as DNA, the sequence is TGTGCCAGCAGCTTCATCGGGGCCTCCTACAATGAGCAGTTCTTC. This yields the protein CASSFIGASYNEQFF. Reference TRBV5-5 and TRBJ2-1 genes cover what lies past the CDR3, so the full variable domain is DAGVTQSPTHLIKTRGQQVTLRCSPISGHKSVSWYQQVLGQGPQFIFQYYEKEERGRGNFPDRFSARQFPNYSSELNVNALLLGDSALYLCASSFIGASYNEQFFGPGTRLTVL.